This entry is about one T cell receptor (beta chain). Its matching antigen is unknown. Clones were sequenced by immunoSEQ multiplex PCR, and TCRdb holds only the in-frame ones, with some missing. The sample contains around 160,000 clones, 88% of which appear only once. The sample belongs to a study of radiation and T cells in renal cell carcinoma. Study findings and constraints: In blood, top tumor clones expanded by 2 weeks, shrinking by 4.

V was cut by 1 base and J by 3 bases, with 16 bases left in between. The germline CDR1 and CDR2 sequences are SGHTA and FQGNSA. This CDR3 comprises 17 residues. The time point was: baseline pretreatment blood. Treatment defined: 15 Gy SBRT to primary tumor, nephrectomy 4 weeks later. Here the sequenced sample was blood, taken from a patient whose treatment included radiotherapy and nephrectomy. The genes are TRBV7-2 and TRBJ1-5; a possible D gene is TRBD1 (5 bases). The TCR sequence derives from a woman in her 70s with renal cell carcinoma. The CDR3 bases are TGTGCCAGCAGCTTAGTTCCCCCAGGGTCGTACAATCAGCCCCAGCATTTT. This encodes CASSLVPPGSYNQPQHF.